The clone carrying this T cell receptor (beta chain) has more than one count but fewer than ten. Libraries were prepared by immunoSEQ multiplex PCR; TCRdb keeps only in-frame clonotypes and omits some of them. The sample shows about 130,000 clones, 65% to 90% of them seen only once. This sample stems from a study of blood T cell repertoires in COVID-19. CDR3 length: 14 residues. Trimming took off 5 bases at V and 2 bases at J, with 9 bases between the two ends. CDR1 and CDR2 (germline): SNHLY, FYNNEI. The material sequenced was PBMCs or T cells enriched from blood (not recorded which). The chain joins TRBV2 to TRBJ2-2; possibly TRBD1 for D (5 bases). The source of this sequence is a woman between 50 and 59 years old who had recovered from COVID-19. The CDR3 is CASSLGENTGELFF. DNA of the CDR3: TGTGCCAGCAGTTTAGGGGAAAACACCGGGGAGCTGTTTTTT.